These 18 T cell receptor beta chains originate from one sample sequenced in a study of T cells in Graves' hyperthyroidism and ophthalmopathy. Amplified TCR beta CDR3 regions derived from RNA transcripts. Carried out on the TCR CDR3, a first-round RT-PCR used the HTBI primer set. TCRdb independently ran MiXCR on the multiplex PCR reads; one entry per CDR3 protein. The sample has over 550,000 distinct CDR3 sequences; approximately 15% are singletons. The sequenced material came from blood. Source of these receptors: a woman aged 18 to 35 with Graves' hyperthyroidism.

The chain is built from TRBV19 and TRBJ2-7; 7 bases agree with TRBD1. Germline CDR1 is LNHDA and CDR2 is SQIVND (reference sequence). V gave up 7 bases and J gave up 2 bases; unmatched junction bases: 8. The CDR3 totals 14 residues. The DNA of the CDR3 is TGTGCCAGTACCCCAAGGGGACAGCCCTACGAGCAGTACTTC. Its translation: CASTPRGQPYEQYF.

The chain combines TRBV5-1 with TRBJ1-1, with D hard to call. Germline V CDR1 and CDR2: SGHRS, YFSETQ. The CDR3 has 15 residues. Trimming removed 0 bases from V and 4 bases from J, with 13 bases in between. This CDR3 reads CASSLAGEVSTEAFF. The CDR3 DNA reads as TGCGCCAGCAGCTTGGCAGGTGAGGTGAGCACTGAAGCTTTCTTT. Full variable domain (remainder filled in from reference TRBV5-1 and TRBJ1-1): KAGVTQTPRYLIKTRGQQVTLSCSPISGHRSVSWYQQTPGQGLQFLFEYFSETQRNKGNFPGRFSGRQFSNSRSEMNVSTLELGDSALYLCASSLAGEVSTEAFFGQGTRLTVV.

This clonotype was picked up many times. The chain has TRBV28 and TRBJ2-5, with TRBD1 matching over 7 bases. The V gene's germline CDR1 is MDHEN and CDR2 SYDVKM. Losses at the gene ends were 3 bases for V and 5 bases for J; bases not matched to a gene: 9. This CDR3 is built from 15 residues. CDR3 region: CASSFGYRGTETQYF. CDR3 nucleotide sequence: TGTGCCAGCAGTTTCGGGTACAGGGGCACGGAGACCCAGTACTTC.

There are a few counts of this clonotype. The chain joins TRBV6-5 to TRBJ2-1; maybe TRBD2 (6 bases). CDR3 length: 14 residues. The germline CDR1 and CDR2 sequences are MNHEY and SVGAGI. The V end was cut by 3 bases, the J end by 6 bases, with 12 bases between. The CDR3 bases are TGTGCCAGCAGTTATGATTGGAGGGCCAATGAGCAGTTCTTC. It is translated as CASSYDWRANEQFF.

This clonotype was recorded a few times. J is TRBJ2-1 and V is TRBV5-1, with D perhaps TRBD1 (6 bases). Per germline, CDR1 SGHRS and CDR2 YFSETQ. This CDR3 has 15 amino acids. V shed 8 bases and J shed 0 bases, with 15 bases lying between them. The CDR3 DNA reads as TGCGCCAGTAGCCTCACAGGGATCTCCTACAATGAGCAGTTCTTC. This gives the protein CASSLTGISYNEQFF. Combining the CDR3 with reference TRBV5-1 and TRBJ2-1 gives the whole variable domain KAGVTQTPRYLIKTRGQQVTLSCSPISGHRSVSWYQQTPGQGLQFLFEYFSETQRNKGNFPGRFSGRQFSNSRSEMNVSTLELGDSALYLCASSLTGISYNEQFFGPGTRLTVL.

This chain links TRBV13 with TRBJ2-7; maybe TRBD2 (5 bases). Trimming took off 1 base at V and 9 bases at J, with 13 bases between the two ends. This CDR3 has 13 residues. CDR1 PRHDT and CDR2 FYEKMQ come from the germline V gene (reference sequence). The CDR3 DNA reads as TGTGCCAGCAGCTTAGCGGCTAGCATTCTGCAGTACTTC. This translates into CASSLAASILQYF.

This clonotype was seen repeatedly, ten times or more. This chain connects TRBV11-2 to TRBJ2-1, with D possibly TRBD2 on 5 matching bases. Trimming left V 0 bases short and J 3 bases short, with 12 bases between. Germline-derived CDR1 and CDR2 are SGHAT and FQNNGV. This CDR3 region has 16 residues. CDR3: CASSLDEASYYNEQFF. DNA of the CDR3: TGTGCCAGCAGCTTAGATGAGGCTAGCTACTACAATGAGCAGTTCTTC.

This clonotype was detected ten times or more. Here the CDR3 reads CANRQGLDSPLHF. CDR3 DNA: TGTGCCAACCGACAGGGACTAGATTCACCCCTCCACTTT. The chain employs TRBV2 and TRBJ1-6; 7 bases line up with TRBD1. V trimming: 10 bases; J trimming: 8 bases; junction bases outside the gene matches: 8. There are 13 residues in the CDR3. Per the germline V gene, CDR1 is SNHLY and CDR2 is FYNNEI.

Regarding this clonotype: This may arise from a read error, as a much more abundant clone is one base away. The V gene is TRBV20-1, the J gene TRBJ2-1; D is unresolved. TRBJ2-7 matches the DNA end more closely, so the J call is doubtful. Germline-derived CDR1 and CDR2 are DFQATT and SNEGSKA (reference sequence). The CDR3 is 14 residues long. For the CDR3, the DNA is TGCAGTGCTAGACGGCCGCGTTCCTACAATGAGCAGTACTTC. Translating it yields CSARRPRSYNEQYF.

At least ten counts were recorded for this clonotype. This rearrangement joins TRBV9 to TRBJ2-7; 13 nucleotides align to TRBD2. Germline trimming cut 4 bases from V and 2 bases from J; bases unmatched to any gene: 12. The V gene's germline CDR1 is SGDLS and CDR2 YYNGEE. There are 18 residues in the CDR3. CDR3 protein: CASSSQLTTSGGAYEQYF. CDR3 nucleotide sequence: TGTGCCAGCAGCTCCCAGCTCACTACTAGCGGGGGGGCCTACGAGCAGTACTTC.

In this sample, this clonotype turned up many times. The V call is TRBV11-2, the J call TRBJ1-3, with D unresolved. V was pared by 5 bases and J by 0 bases, with 20 bases between. The V gene's germline CDR1 is SGHAT and CDR2 FQNNGV. This CDR3 has 18 amino acids. The CDR3 region has the DNA TGTGCCAGCAGCCTCACCGTCGGGAGGACGAGCTCTGGAAACACCATATATTTT. Translation: CASSLTVGRTSSGNTIYF.

At least ten counts were recorded for this clonotype. The chain is built from TRBV20-1 and TRBJ2-3; D assignment may be TRBD1 or TRBD2 (5 bases each). Trimming removed 6 bases from V and 2 bases from J, with 15 bases in between. CDR1 DFQATT and CDR2 SNEGSKA come from the germline V gene (reference sequence). The CDR3 runs 14 residues. The CDR3 loop reads CSARDAFSTDTQYF. In DNA, the CDR3 is TGCAGTGCCAGGGACGCATTCTCCACAGATACGCAGTATTTT.

Ten or more counts support this clonotype. The chain recombines TRBV12-3 or TRBV12-4 with TRBJ1-2, with no clear D. V lost 2 bases and J 2 bases, leaving 6 bases between the germline ends. The CDR3 sequence is 13 residues long. DNA for the CDR3: TGTGCCAGCAGTTTACCAAGAAACTATGGCTACACCTTC. Translated, it gives CASSLPRNYGYTF.

This clonotype was detected many times. This sequence joins TRBV28 and TRBJ2-1; 12 bases map to TRBD2. V lost 2 bases and J lost 9; bases outside the gene matches: 2. The CDR3 runs 14 residues. Germline CDR1 and CDR2: MDHEN and SYDVKM. The CDR3 loop reads CASSLRLAGVEQFF. DNA for the CDR3: TGTGCCAGCAGTTTACGACTAGCGGGAGTTGAGCAGTTCTTC.

This chain connects TRBV25-1 to TRBJ2-2, with 10 bases fitting TRBD2. The CDR3 length is 16 residues. Germline CDR1 is MGHDK and CDR2 is SYGVNS. V lost 6 bases and J lost 4; bases outside the gene matches: 8. CDR3 nucleotides: TGTGCCAGCAGCGTAAGCGGGAGGGCCTTCACCGGGGAGCTGTTTTTT. This gives the protein CASSVSGRAFTGELFF.

The table lists this clonotype with a few counts. The V and J genes are TRBV11-2 and TRBJ2-7; D possibly matches TRBD1 or TRBD2 (5 bases each). Germline V lookup: CDR1 SGHAT, CDR2 FQNNGV. The CDR3 runs to 15 residues. Trimming removed 1 base from V and 3 bases from J, with 13 bases in between. The CDR3 is CASSLVAGTNYEQYF. As DNA, the CDR3 is TGTGCCAGCAGCTTAGTGGCCGGGACGAACTACGAGCAGTACTTC.

This clonotype was seen ten or more times. The chain uses TRBV28 and TRBJ2-7, with TRBD2 matching 8 bases. The length of the CDR3 is 14 residues. Germline V gene sequence: CDR1 MDHEN, CDR2 SYDVKM. J gave up 0 bases and V 5 bases, and 3 bases lay outside the gene matches. CDR3 in amino acids: CASSQTSDSYEQYF. CDR3 bases: TGTGCCAGCAGTCAGACTAGCGACTCCTACGAGCAGTACTTC.

There are many counts of this clonotype. V usage is TRBV7-9 and J usage is TRBJ2-3; D assignment may be TRBD1 or TRBD2 (5 bases each). The germline CDR1 and CDR2 sequences are SEHNR and FQNEAQ (reference sequence). The V end was cut by 5 bases, the J end by 4 bases, with 16 bases between. There are 15 residues in the CDR3. CDR3 sequence (DNA): TGTGCCAGCAGCCACCGGGACGGGCATTCAGATACGCAGTATTTT. It translates to CASSHRDGHSDTQYF.